This record concerns one TCR beta chain sequence. These data are taken from a study of T cells after somatic rescue of genetic block. V lost 0 bases and J lost 3; bases outside the gene matches: 3. Looked up from germline, CDR1 is SGHRS and CDR2 is YFSETQ. The CDR3 is made up of 15 amino acids. Some clones are missing from TCRdb's copy, which holds only in-frame ones; the method was immunoSEQ multiplex PCR. The top ten hold 1.4% to 1.5% of the sample, which has approximately 110,000 clones, about 93% seen once. The sequence came from a woman aged 18-30 years. This rearrangement joins TRBV5-1 to TRBJ1-3; TRBD1 matches at 7 bases. The sequenced sample was peripheral blood mononuclear cells (PBMCs). CDR3 coding DNA: TGCGCCAGCAGCTTGGAGGGGGCGGGTGGAAACACCATATATTTT. Its translation is CASSLEGAGGNTIYF.